This entry lists 27 T cell receptor beta chains sequenced from one sample in a study of cytomegalovirus exposure and HLA in healthy donors. The PCR ran on 60 Vbeta and 13 Jbeta primers. The protocol was immunoSEQ multiplex PCR, while the TCRdb copy is restricted to in-frame clones and leaves out a portion. The data show about 130,000 clones, about 70% seen once. Material: PBMCs. The receptors derive from a man between 40 and 49 years old in good health and CMV-seronegative.

The V and J genes are TRBV7-8 and TRBJ2-1, with D perhaps TRBD2 (5 bases). The CDR3 totals 14 residues. Germline loops: CDR1 SGHVS, CDR2 FQNEAQ. V was trimmed by 6 bases and J by 6 bases, leaving 15 bases between them. The CDR3 bases are TGTGCCAGCAGTAGGCTAGCTGCGGTCAATGAGCAGTTCTTC. Residues: CASSRLAAVNEQFF.

The rearrangement uses TRBV4-1 and TRBJ2-7; TRBD1 matches at 9 bases. With V trimmed by 4 bases and J by 7 bases, 11 bases remained unmatched. The germline CDR1 and CDR2 sequences are MGHRA and YSYEKL. This CDR3 contains 15 residues. DNA of the CDR3: TGCGCCAGCAGCCCGGGACAGGGACCTACAAGGGAGCAGTACTTC. Translating gives CASSPGQGPTREQYF.

This chain connects TRBV5-4 to TRBJ2-1, with 11 bases fitting TRBD2. V was pared by 0 bases and J by 7 bases, with 6 bases of the junction left unmatched. The germline gives CDR1 SGHNT, CDR2 YYREEE (reference sequence). The CDR3 spans 16 residues. The CDR3 protein is CASSLDSSGGNNEQFF. The DNA of the CDR3 is TGTGCCAGCAGCTTGGATTCTAGCGGGGGGAATAATGAGCAGTTCTTC.

J is TRBJ2-7 and V is TRBV28, with D maybe TRBD1 (6 bases). The V and J ends lost 9 bases and 2 bases respectively, with 11 bases between them. Germline assignment: CDR1 MDHEN and CDR2 SYDVKM. The CDR3 extends over 12 amino acids. In nucleotides, the CDR3 is TGTGCCAGTCGGACAGTGACCTACGAGCAGTACTTC. It codes for CASRTVTYEQYF.

The chain links TRBV28 to TRBJ1-1, with D maybe TRBD1 (6 bases). The germline V gene encodes CDR1 MDHEN and CDR2 SYDVKM. V lost 11 bases and J lost 0, with 13 bases in between. The CDR3 is 13 residues long. The CDR3 DNA follows: TGTGCCGGAACAGGGATAATGAACACTGAAGCTTTCTTT. It is translated as CAGTGIMNTEAFF.

The V and J genes are TRBV19 and TRBJ1-2; the match to TRBD1 covers 8 bases. V lost 6 bases, J lost 8 bases, and 11 bases stayed unmatched. The CDR3 extends over 14 amino acids. Germline values: CDR1 LNHDA, CDR2 SQIVND (reference sequence). CDR3 DNA: TGTGCCAGTAGCCTCCCGGGACAGGCATTGGGCTACACCTTC. It codes for CASSLPGQALGYTF.

The V call is TRBV7-9, the J call TRBJ2-1; 12 bases align to TRBD2. The ends lost 6 bases at V and 7 bases at J; junction bases unmatched: 7. This CDR3 contains 15 residues. In germline, CDR1 is SEHNR, CDR2 FQNEAQ (reference sequence). The CDR3 DNA sequence: TGTGCCAGCAGGAGACTAGCGGGAGCTGAGAATGAGCAGTTCTTC. This codes for CASRRLAGAENEQFF.

There are a few counts of this clone. The chain combines TRBV2 with TRBJ2-6; 11 positions agree with TRBD1. From germline, CDR1 is SNHLY and CDR2 FYNNEI. The CDR3 sequence is 18 residues long. The V and J ends lost 6 bases and 2 bases, in that order; junction bases with no gene match: 9. CDR3 residues: CASSWDRGAPAGANVLTF. CDR3 sequence (DNA): TGTGCCAGCAGCTGGGACAGGGGGGCTCCGGCTGGGGCCAACGTCCTGACTTTC.

The chain is built from TRBV5-6 and TRBJ2-7, with 8 bases lining up with TRBD1. J gave up 4 bases and V 3 bases, and 12 bases lay outside the gene matches. This CDR3 spans 16 amino acids. Germline CDR1 SGHDT, CDR2 YYEEEE. DNA for the CDR3: TGTGCCAGCAGCTCCAGCGGACAGGGCGCTAGGTACGAGCAGTACTTC. It is translated as CASSSSGQGARYEQYF.

The chain combines TRBV30 with TRBJ1-2; D ambiguous. The CDR3 loop spans 11 amino acids. V shed 8 bases and J shed 4 bases, with 11 bases lying between them. Looked up from germline, CDR1 is GTSNPN and CDR2 is SVGIG (reference sequence). CDR3 bases: TGTGCCGCAGTTTTGATCTATGGCTACACCTTC. It encodes CAAVLIYGYTF. The full variable domain, completed using reference TRBV30 and TRBJ1-2, is SQTIHQWPATLVQPVGSPLSLECTVEGTSNPNLYWYRQAAGRGLQLLFYSVGIGQISSEVPQNLSASRPQDRQFILSSKKLLLSDSGFYLCAAVLIYGYTFGSGTRLTVV.

The gene calls are TRBV11-3 and TRBJ2-3; 7 bases line up with TRBD2. The CDR3 sequence is 15 residues long. The ends lost 5 bases at V and 2 bases at J; junction bases unmatched: 7. CDR1 is SGHNT and CDR2 is YENEEA in the germline V gene. This CDR3 reads CASSIQGGHTDTQYF. DNA of the CDR3: TGTGCCAGCAGCATCCAGGGAGGGCACACAGATACGCAGTATTTT. Looking up the rest from reference TRBV11-3 and TRBJ2-3 gives the full variable domain: EAGVVQSPRYKIIEKKQPVAFWCNPISGHNTLYWYLQNLGQGPELLIRYENEEAVDDSQLPKDRFSAERLKGVDSTLKIQPAELGDSAVYLCASSIQGGHTDTQYFGPGTRLTVL.

This chain links TRBV20-1 with TRBJ2-1; D is uncertain. V lost 6 bases and J lost 6, with 3 bases in between. The CDR3 is 9 residues long. The germline V gene encodes CDR1 DFQATT and CDR2 SNEGSKA (reference sequence). The CDR3 loop is CSASNEQFF. In nucleotides, the CDR3 is TGCAGTGCGAGCAATGAGCAGTTCTTC.

V is TRBV11-2 and J is TRBJ1-5, with D possibly matching TRBD1 (5 bases). The V gene lost 5 bases and the J gene lost 7 bases, with 15 bases spanning the gap. Germline CDR1 and CDR2: SGHAT and FQNNGV. The CDR3 has 14 residues. The CDR3 sequence is CASSRGAGGQPQHF. The CDR3 DNA follows: TGTGCCAGCAGCCGAGGGGCGGGAGGCCAGCCCCAGCATTTT.

This clone was seen a handful of times. The junction differs from germline at one of its ends, possibly a read error. The V and J genes are TRBV7-2 and TRBJ1-4; 7 nucleotides line up with TRBD1. The CDR3 sequence is 14 residues long. Germline V CDR1 and CDR2: SGHTA, FQGNSA. The CDR3 region is CASSFMGDSPEVIF. The CDR3 nucleotides are TGTGCCAGCAGCTTTATGGGGGACAGCCCAGAAGTAATTTTT.

The gene calls are TRBV19 and TRBJ2-7; 11 bases are a match to TRBD2. After removal of 1 base from V and 6 bases from J, the junction contained 2 bases not matched to a gene. CDR1 is LNHDA and CDR2 is SQIVND in the germline V gene (reference sequence). The CDR3 spans 14 residues. The DNA of the CDR3 is TGTGCCAGTAGTATAGTAGCGGGAGGGCTCGAGCAGTACTTC. Translating gives CASSIVAGGLEQYF.

Only a few counts were recorded for this clone. V gene TRBV30 combines with J gene TRBJ1-5, with a possible D match to TRBD1 (5 bases). This CDR3 spans 12 amino acids. Germline assignment: CDR1 GTSNPN and CDR2 SVGIG (reference sequence). The ends were cut back, 2 bases at V and 6 bases at J, with 8 bases in the middle. The CDR3 here is CAWSPGGQPQHF. Here the CDR3 DNA reads TGTGCCTGGAGTCCCGGGGGTCAGCCCCAGCATTTT.

The chain employs TRBV7-6 and TRBJ2-7; a weak D match, TRBD2 (7 bases). Trimming cost V 6 bases and J 7 bases, with 13 bases left between them. CDR1 and CDR2 (germline): SGHVS, FNYEAQ. The CDR3 is made up of 12 amino acids. The CDR3, as DNA: TGTGCCAGCAGTGGGGGCGGGGGAGAGCAGTACTTC. It codes for CASSGGGGEQYF.

The chain combines TRBV29-1 with TRBJ2-5; TRBD2 is a possible D gene (5 bases). V lost 5 bases, J lost 5 bases, and 9 bases lay in between. Germline lookup yields CDR1 SQVTM and CDR2 ANQGSEA. CDR3 length: 11 residues. The CDR3: CSVPGGETQYF. The CDR3 nucleotides read TGCAGCGTTCCGGGCGGGGAGACCCAGTACTTC. The full variable domain, rest sourced from reference TRBV29-1 and TRBJ2-5, is SAVISQKPSRDICQRGTSLTIQCQVDSQVTMMFWYRQQPGQSLTLIATANQGSEATYESGFVIDKFPISRPNLTFSTLTVSNMSPEDSSIYLCSVPGGETQYFGPGTRLLVL.

The V and J genes are TRBV5-4 and TRBJ2-1; D is ambiguous. Trimming left V 2 bases short and J 6 bases short, with 9 bases between. The CDR3 loop spans 13 amino acids. The germline gives CDR1 SGHNT, CDR2 YYREEE (reference sequence). CDR3 nucleotides: TGTGCCAGCAGCTTTTATAATAGCAATGAGCAGTTCTTC. It codes for CASSFYNSNEQFF.

CDR3 loop: CAWSNKQGYNSPLHF. CDR3 bases: TGTGCCTGGAGTAACAAACAGGGCTATAATTCACCCCTCCACTTT. The chain recombines TRBV30 with TRBJ1-6; a possible D gene is TRBD1 (6 bases). Trimming shortened V by 2 bases and J by 3 bases, and 11 bases separated the two germline ends. The CDR3 contains 15 residues. CDR1 GTSNPN and CDR2 SVGIG come from the germline V gene (reference sequence). The entire variable domain, with the rest obtained from reference TRBV30 and TRBJ1-6, is as follows: SQTIHQWPATLVQPVGSPLSLECTVEGTSNPNLYWYRQAAGRGLQLLFYSVGIGQISSEVPQNLSASRPQDRQFILSSKKLLLSDSGFYLCAWSNKQGYNSPLHFGNGTRLTVT.

The chain combines TRBV19 with TRBJ2-7; 11 bases agree with TRBD1. This CDR3 has 16 residues. The germline gives CDR1 LNHDA, CDR2 SQIVND (reference sequence). The V segment lost 1 base and the J segment 3 bases; nucleotides outside the gene matches: 5. The CDR3 DNA sequence: TGTGCCAGTAGTATAGGGGGACAGGGGGGTAACTACGAGCAGTACTTC. It is translated as CASSIGGQGGNYEQYF.

The V and J genes are TRBV19 and TRBJ2-7, with 9 bases aligning to TRBD1. Germline V gives CDR1 LNHDA, CDR2 SQIVND (reference sequence). The CDR3 covers 14 residues. The ends lost 6 bases at V and 5 bases at J; junction bases unmatched: 8. This chain's CDR3 is CASSPTGGSHEQYF. CDR3 sequence (DNA): TGTGCCAGTAGCCCGACAGGGGGTTCACACGAGCAGTACTTC. Supplemented by reference TRBV19 and TRBJ2-7, the full variable domain reads DGGITQSPKYLFRKEGQNVTLSCEQNLNHDAMYWYRQDPGQGLRLIYYSQIVNDFQKGDIAEGYSVSREKKESFPLTVTSAQKNPTAFYLCASSPTGGSHEQYFGPGTRLTVT.

The V and J genes are TRBV28 and TRBJ1-5, with D possibly being TRBD1 (6 bases). V dropped 9 bases and J dropped 9 bases, with 21 bases sitting between them. The CDR3 runs 14 residues. Germline CDR1 reads MDHEN; CDR2 reads SYDVKM. The CDR3 loop reads CASSQGRGTGPQHF. The CDR3 nucleotides read TGTGCCAGTTCACAGGGTAGGGGCACCGGGCCCCAGCATTTT.

J is TRBJ2-7 and V is TRBV9; a possible D gene is TRBD2 (6 bases). V shed 0 bases and J shed 3 bases, with 13 bases lying between them. The CDR3 spans 15 residues. Germline V CDR1 and CDR2: SGDLS, YYNGEE. The CDR3 DNA reads TGTGCCAGCAGCGTAGCGGGAGCACCTAACTACGAGCAGTACTTC. Amino acids: CASSVAGAPNYEQYF. The full variable domain, with the rest looked up from reference TRBV9 and TRBJ2-7, is DSGVTQTPKHLITATGQRVTLRCSPRSGDLSVYWYQQSLDQGLQFLIQYYNGEERAKGNILERFSAQQFPDLHSELNLSSLELGDSALYFCASSVAGAPNYEQYFGPGTRLTVT.

V gene TRBV4-2 combines with J gene TRBJ2-7; TRBD1 matches 7 bases. The CDR3 spans 16 residues. Germline values: CDR1 LGHNA, CDR2 YNFKEQ. Trimming took 0 bases from V and 2 from J; bases not matched to a gene: 7. The DNA of the CDR3 is TGTGCCAGCAGCCAAGAGGGATCGGGACAGACCTACGAGCAGTACTTC. Its protein is CASSQEGSGQTYEQYF.

The J gene is TRBJ2-3, the V gene TRBV7-2, with 10 bases lining up with TRBD1. This CDR3 region has 15 residues. Per germline, CDR1 SGHTA and CDR2 FQGNSA. V lost 3 bases to trimming and J lost 8 bases; unmatched junction nucleotides: 8. For the CDR3, the DNA is TGTGCCAGCAGCTTCGCCGGGACAGGGGAGAGTACGCAGTATTTT. Its protein product is CASSFAGTGESTQYF.

This clone was seen a few times. The gene calls are TRBV5-4 and TRBJ2-1; D may be TRBD2 (5 bases). Trimming shortened V by 4 bases and J by 3 bases, and 11 bases separated the two germline ends. The germline CDR1 and CDR2 sequences are SGHNT and YYREEE (reference sequence). CDR3 size: 14 residues. The CDR3 nucleotides read TGTGCCAGCAGCGGGCTAGCAGTCTACAATGAGCAGTTCTTC. Protein product: CASSGLAVYNEQFF.